This is a list of T cell receptor beta chains from one sample in a study of high-grade serous ovarian cancer treatment subgroups. Measured with immunoSEQ multiplex PCR; TCRdb has only the in-frame clones, and not every one. The data contain fewer than 20,000 clones, roughly 75% of them singletons. Specimen: tumor tissue. These receptors originate from a human donor with high-grade serous ovarian cancer. The CDR3 runs from the conserved cysteine through the conserved F or W. The D gene is left open where the match is weak. The size entry is marked missing in some rows and otherwise reads once, few, many or a size class.

D gene,clone size,J gene,V gene,CDR3 DNA,CDR3 protein
-,-,TRBJ1-3,TRBV7-2,TGTGCCAGCAGGATAACAGCCTCCTCTGGAAACACCATATATTTT,CASRITASSGNTIYF
-,-,TRBJ2-1,TRBV6-6,TGTGCCACCACCCGGAGCTCCTACAATGAGCAGTTCTTC,CATTRSSYNEQFF
-,few,TRBJ2-5,TRBV7-9,TGTGCCAGCGAAAGGGAGACCCAGTACTTC,CASERETQYF
-,few,TRBJ1-5,TRBV6-1,TGTGCCAGCAAAGGACTGTGGGATAGCAATCAGCCCCAGCATTTT,CASKGLWDSNQPQHF
-,-,TRBJ1-2,TRBV28,TGTGCCAGCAGTTCGGGGGGCGATGGGGGCTACACCTTC,CASSSGGDGGYTF
-,-,TRBJ2-7,TRBV6-7,TGTGCCAGCAGTCGGCACCCGCGGGGCTCCTACGAGCAGTACTTC,CASSRHPRGSYEQYF
-,-,TRBJ1-5,TRBV19,TGTGCCAGTAGCCACGGCCCGATTGTGCCCCAGCATTTT,CASSHGPIVPQHF
-,-,TRBJ2-1,TRBV27,TGTGCCAGCAGTTTAGGCGGGAATGAGCAGTTCTTC,CASSLGGNEQFF
-,few,TRBJ2-2,TRBV25-1,TGTGCCAGCAGTGAGCACACCGGGGAGCTGTTTTTT,CASSEHTGELFF
-,-,TRBJ2-3,TRBV11-3,TGTGCCAGCAGCTTAGAGGCAGATACGCAGTATTTT,CASSLEADTQYF
TRBD2,-,TRBJ2-3,TRBV10-3,TGTGCCATCAGTGACCCGGGACTAGCGGGAGGCGCAGATACGCAGTATTTT,CAISDPGLAGGADTQYF
-,few,TRBJ1-1,TRBV5-4,TGTGCCAGCAGTTTTGGGCCCTTGGGTACCCGTTATACTGAAGCTTTCTTT,CASSFGPLGTRYTEAFF
-,few,TRBJ1-5,TRBV19,TGTGCCAGTAGTATTGGCGTTCGGACCCAGCATTTT,CASSIGVRTQHF
TRBD1,few,TRBJ2-3,TRBV11-1,TGTGCCAGCAGCTCCAGGACAGGGCAGGGAGATACGCAGTATTTT,CASSSRTGQGDTQYF
TRBD2,-,TRBJ2-5,TRBV5-5,TGTGCCAGCAGTTTGCAAGCGGGAGGGGGGGGAGAGACCCAGTACTTC,CASSLQAGGGGETQYF
-,-,TRBJ2-7,TRBV7-9,TGTGCCAGCAGCCTAACGGGGACCCCCGAGCAGTACTTC,CASSLTGTPEQYF
-,-,TRBJ1-2,TRBV5-4,TGTGCCAGCAGTGAACGGAACTATGGCTACACCTTC,CASSERNYGYTF